These 27 T cell receptor beta chains were all obtained from the same sample, sequenced in a study of blood T cell repertoires in COVID-19. Libraries were prepared by immunoSEQ multiplex PCR; TCRdb keeps only in-frame clonotypes and omits some of them. The table includes 160,000 or so clones, 84% detected once. Specimen: PBMCs or T cells enriched from blood (not recorded which). The receptor source for this set is a man aged 45 to 65 who had recovered from COVID-19.

This sequence joins TRBV18 and TRBJ2-7; 7 bases agree with TRBD1. V lost 4 bases to trimming and J lost 3 bases; unmatched junction nucleotides: 9. The germline gives CDR1 KGHSH, CDR2 LQKENI. There are 15 residues in the CDR3. The CDR3 nucleotides are TGTGCCAGCTCACACACACAGGGGCGCAACTACGAGCAGTACTTC. This gives the protein CASSHTQGRNYEQYF.

This chain connects TRBV7-9 to TRBJ1-1; D uncertain. The V gene lost 5 bases and the J gene lost 11 bases, with 18 bases spanning the gap. The CDR3 is 13 amino acids. Germline V gives CDR1 SEHNR, CDR2 FQNEAQ (reference sequence). The CDR3 protein is CASSPSREGSAFF. The CDR3 DNA reads as TGTGCCAGCAGCCCCTCGCGAGAGGGATCGGCTTTCTTT.

The rearrangement joins TRBV7-3 to TRBJ1-2, with TRBD1 as a possible D gene (5 bases). Germline loops: CDR1 SGHTA, CDR2 FQGTGA. Trimming removed 4 bases from V and 8 bases from J, with 20 bases in between. The CDR3 is made up of 15 amino acids. The chain's CDR3 is CASSSNPGGAEGYTF. The CDR3 region has the DNA TGTGCCAGCAGCTCAAATCCGGGAGGGGCAGAAGGCTACACCTTC.

This chain uses TRBV29-1 with TRBJ2-2; 8 positions match TRBD1. Germline V gene sequence: CDR1 SQVTM, CDR2 ANQGSEA. The V gene end was trimmed by 7 bases and the J gene end by 1 base; junction bases not matched to a gene: 2. The CDR3 is 13 amino acids. The CDR3 here is CSGGQGNTGELFF. The CDR3 nucleotides read TGCAGCGGAGGACAGGGGAACACCGGGGAGCTGTTTTTT.

J is TRBJ1-1 and V is TRBV27; a possible D gene is TRBD1 (6 bases). This CDR3 has 13 amino acids. With 2 bases removed from V and 3 bases from J, the gap between germline ends came to 7 bases. The germline gives CDR1 MNHEY, CDR2 SMNVEV (reference sequence). The CDR3 DNA follows: TGTGCCAGCAGTTTAGGACAGTACACTGAAGCTTTCTTT. The encoded protein is CASSLGQYTEAFF.

CDR3 nucleotide sequence: TGTGCCAGCAGTGAAAGGAGGGTCTCACCCCTCCACTTT. Translating gives CASSERRVSPLHF. This chain connects TRBV2 to TRBJ1-6; D unclear. Germline V lookup: CDR1 SNHLY, CDR2 FYNNEI. The CDR3 spans 13 residues. Between the trimmed V and J ends, which lost 2 bases and 10 bases, there was a span of 9 bases.

The V and J genes are TRBV14 and TRBJ1-6; D call uncertain. From germline, CDR1 is SGHDN and CDR2 FVKESK. The CDR3 consists of 14 residues. Deletions cut 5 bases from V and 6 bases from J, with 11 bases between. The chain's CDR3 is CASSFVPGNSPLHF. CDR3 sequence (DNA): TGTGCCAGCAGCTTCGTTCCGGGTAATTCACCCCTCCACTTT.

The chain employs TRBV9 and TRBJ2-2; the match to TRBD1 covers 7 bases. CDR3 length: 14 residues. V was clipped by 3 bases and J by 5 bases; unmatched bases: 4. Germline V CDR1 and CDR2: SGDLS, YYNGEE. The CDR3 nucleotides read TGTGCCAGCAGCGAAACAGGGGCTACCGGGGAGCTGTTTTTT. Its protein product is CASSETGATGELFF.

This clone was recorded once. The gene calls are TRBV6-5 and TRBJ2-7; TRBD1 aligns across 9 bases. The CDR3 length is 13 residues. Germline V lookup: CDR1 MNHEY, CDR2 SVGAGI. The junction had 4 bases not matched to a gene; V was cut back by 6 bases and J by 4 bases. CDR3 sequence reads: CASRRQGGYEQYF. The CDR3 nucleotides are TGTGCCAGCAGACGACAGGGGGGTTACGAGCAGTACTTC.

CDR3 DNA: TGTGCCAGCAGTGCTACAGGGGGCATGGGTGAAAAACTGTTTTTT. This translates into CASSATGGMGEKLFF. The chain employs TRBV2 and TRBJ1-4; TRBD1 matches at 9 bases. Germline V lookup: CDR1 SNHLY, CDR2 FYNNEI. The ends lost 4 bases at V and 7 bases at J; junction bases unmatched: 7. The CDR3 has 15 residues.

This chain uses TRBV5-1 with TRBJ2-7; TRBD1 matches at 9 bases. CDR1 is SGHRS, CDR2 YFSETQ, per germline. There are 16 residues in the CDR3. J was trimmed by 6 bases and V by 0 bases; bases with no gene match: 10. The chain's CDR3 is CASSLAAVGQGGEQYF. CDR3 sequence (DNA): TGCGCCAGCAGCTTGGCAGCTGTGGGACAGGGCGGCGAGCAGTACTTC.

This clone has a handful of counts. The J gene is TRBJ1-1, the V gene TRBV20-1; the match to TRBD1 covers 10 bases. The germline V gene encodes CDR1 DFQATT and CDR2 SNEGSKA (reference sequence). The J segment lost 4 bases and the V segment lost 3 bases, leaving 11 bases of the junction unmatched. CDR3 size: 16 residues. CDR3 bases: TGCAGTGCTAGTTCAACGGGACAGGGGAGATTCACTGAAGCTTTCTTT. This sequence encodes CSASSTGQGRFTEAFF.

This clone showed up just once. The chain has TRBV7-8 and TRBJ1-2, with 9 bases fitting TRBD1. Germline CDR1 SGHVS, CDR2 FQNEAQ. The ends lost 4 bases at V and 5 bases at J; junction bases unmatched: 11. The CDR3 has 16 residues. Here the CDR3 DNA reads TGTGCCAGCAGCTCTACTCGGACAGGGGCGGGGTATGGCTACACCTTC. This encodes CASSSTRTGAGYGYTF.

The chain employs TRBV5-1 and TRBJ1-6; 7 bases are a match to TRBD1. With 5 bases clipped from V and 3 bases from J, the junction kept 8 bases outside the gene matches. Germline lookup yields CDR1 SGHRS and CDR2 YFSETQ. The CDR3 consists of 16 residues. The CDR3 sequence is CASSQGTASYNSPLHF. The CDR3 DNA sequence: TGCGCCAGCAGTCAAGGGACAGCGAGCTATAATTCACCCCTCCACTTT.

V gene TRBV19 combines with J gene TRBJ2-7, with D possibly being TRBD2 (8 bases). Trimming took 4 bases from V and 2 from J, leaving 27 bases between them. The CDR3 extends over 19 amino acids. Per germline, CDR1 LNHDA and CDR2 SQIVND (reference sequence). CDR3 coding DNA: TGTGCCAGTAGTAGAAAACTACAGGGGAATACGGGACTAGCCTACGAGCAGTACTTC. Residues: CASSRKLQGNTGLAYEQYF.

This chain uses TRBV20-1 with TRBJ1-1; maybe TRBD1 (6 bases). V lost 6 bases and J 3 bases, leaving 8 bases between the germline ends. Germline loops: CDR1 DFQATT, CDR2 SNEGSKA (reference sequence). This CDR3 has 11 residues. The CDR3 protein is CSAQGHTEAFF. CDR3 in DNA: TGCAGTGCCCAGGGGCACACTGAAGCTTTCTTT.

This clone was observed once. The rearrangement links TRBV13 to TRBJ1-1; 7 positions agree with TRBD1. V gave up 3 bases and J gave up 5 bases; unmatched junction bases: 12. There are 16 residues in the CDR3. Germline loops: CDR1 PRHDT, CDR2 FYEKMQ (reference sequence). The CDR3 sequence is CASSLWRQGIGTEAFF. In DNA form, the CDR3 reads TGTGCCAGCAGCTTGTGGCGACAGGGTATTGGGACTGAAGCTTTCTTT.

The chain combines TRBV2 with TRBJ1-6; D is perhaps TRBD1 (5 bases). There are 13 residues in the CDR3. Per the germline V gene, CDR1 is SNHLY and CDR2 is FYNNEI. Trimming left V 7 bases short and J 6 bases short, with 10 bases between. The CDR3 nucleotides are TGTGCCAGCATTGACAGTCCTAATTCACCCCTCCACTTT. Its translation: CASIDSPNSPLHF.

V gene TRBV30 combines with J gene TRBJ1-1, with 8 bases lining up with TRBD1. The germline CDR1 and CDR2 sequences are GTSNPN and SVGIG (reference sequence). V dropped 4 bases and J dropped 0; count of bases not matched to a gene: 4. The CDR3 sequence is 14 residues long. The chain's CDR3 is CAWKWTGMNTEAFF. The CDR3 nucleotides read TGTGCCTGGAAGTGGACAGGGATGAACACTGAAGCTTTCTTT. Looking up the rest from reference TRBV30 and TRBJ1-1 gives the full variable domain: SQTIHQWPATLVQPVGSPLSLECTVEGTSNPNLYWYRQAAGRGLQLLFYSVGIGQISSEVPQNLSASRPQDRQFILSSKKLLLSDSGFYLCAWKWTGMNTEAFFGQGTRLTVV.

This clone was seen more than once but under ten times. The same CDR3 can be traced to other DNA sequences in this sample. This sequence joins TRBV28 and TRBJ1-3, with 9 bases aligning to TRBD1. This CDR3 contains 14 residues. With V trimmed by 6 bases and J by 1 base, 1 base remained unmatched. The germline gives CDR1 MDHEN, CDR2 SYDVKM. The CDR3 protein is CASRQGASGNTIYF. The DNA for the CDR3 is TGTGCCAGCAGACAGGGGGCGTCTGGAAACACCATATATTTT.

V is TRBV7-6 and J is TRBJ2-2, with D possibly being TRBD2 (6 bases). The CDR3 has 15 amino acids. The V gene's germline CDR1 is SGHVS and CDR2 FNYEAQ. Trimming removed 1 base at V and 4 bases at J, with 10 bases between. The CDR3 is CASSLGSGGTGELFF. DNA of the CDR3: TGTGCCAGCAGCTTAGGATCCGGGGGCACCGGGGAGCTGTTTTTT. Together with reference TRBV7-6 and TRBJ2-2, the CDR3 gives the full variable domain: GAGVSQSPRYKVTKRGQDVALRCDPISGHVSLYWYRQALGQGPEFLTYFNYEAQQDKSGLPNDRFSAERPEGSISTLTIQRTEQRDSAMYRCASSLGSGGTGELFFGEGSRLTVL.

This chain joins TRBV10-3 and TRBJ2-3, with TRBD2 matching over 8 bases. The CDR3 is made up of 14 amino acids. Unmatched junction bases numbered 3, after V lost 4 bases and J lost 3 bases. CDR1 and CDR2 (germline): ENHRY, SYGVKD. CDR3 region: CAISVPGGTDTQYF. Here the CDR3 DNA reads TGTGCCATCAGTGTGCCGGGGGGGACAGATACGCAGTATTTT.

The chain has TRBV7-2 and TRBJ2-4; D perhaps matches TRBD1 (5 bases). V lost 0 bases, J lost 0 bases, and 9 bases lay in between. Germline-derived CDR1 and CDR2 are SGHTA and FQGNSA. There are 16 residues in the CDR3. The CDR3: CASSLAAGIAKNIQYF. The CDR3, as DNA: TGTGCCAGCAGCTTAGCCGCAGGGATAGCCAAAAACATTCAGTACTTC.

The V call is TRBV15, the J call TRBJ1-3; no reliable D call. Per germline, CDR1 LNHNV and CDR2 YYDKDF (reference sequence). V lost 2 bases and J lost 4, with 9 bases in between. The CDR3 runs 14 residues. CDR3 sequence: CATSRPGAGNTIYF. The CDR3 nucleotides are TGTGCCACCAGCAGACCAGGTGCCGGAAACACCATATATTTT. Based on the CDR3 plus reference TRBV15 and TRBJ1-3, the full variable domain is DAMVIQNPRYQVTQFGKPVTLSCSQTLNHNVMYWYQQKSSQAPKLLFHYYDKDFNNEADTPDNFQSRRPNTSFCFLDIRSPGLGDTAMYLCATSRPGAGNTIYFGEGSWLTVV.

The genes are TRBV19 and TRBJ2-1; 9 bases align to TRBD1. This CDR3 is built from 15 residues. CDR1 and CDR2 from the germline V gene are LNHDA and SQIVND (reference sequence). The ends lost 6 bases at V and 3 bases at J; junction bases unmatched: 6. The CDR3 DNA reads as TGTGCCAGTAGCGCCGGGACAGGGATCTACAATGAGCAGTTCTTC. This encodes CASSAGTGIYNEQFF.

The chain employs TRBV13 and TRBJ2-3; 7 positions match TRBD1. From germline, CDR1 is PRHDT and CDR2 FYEKMQ (reference sequence). After removal of 5 bases from V and 2 bases from J, the junction contained 4 bases not matched to a gene. The CDR3 covers 14 residues. The CDR3: CASSIRGSTDTQYF. In DNA form, the CDR3 reads TGTGCCAGCAGCATCAGGGGGTCCACAGATACGCAGTATTTT.

The rearrangement uses TRBV5-8 and TRBJ2-7; 9 nucleotides agree with TRBD2. The CDR3 is 14 residues long. Germline trimming cut 0 bases from V and 5 bases from J; bases unmatched to any gene: 3. In germline, CDR1 is SGHTS, CDR2 YDEGEE. The CDR3 region has the DNA TGTGCCAGCAGCTTGGGACTAGCGGTCGACGAGCAGTACTTC. This encodes CASSLGLAVDEQYF.